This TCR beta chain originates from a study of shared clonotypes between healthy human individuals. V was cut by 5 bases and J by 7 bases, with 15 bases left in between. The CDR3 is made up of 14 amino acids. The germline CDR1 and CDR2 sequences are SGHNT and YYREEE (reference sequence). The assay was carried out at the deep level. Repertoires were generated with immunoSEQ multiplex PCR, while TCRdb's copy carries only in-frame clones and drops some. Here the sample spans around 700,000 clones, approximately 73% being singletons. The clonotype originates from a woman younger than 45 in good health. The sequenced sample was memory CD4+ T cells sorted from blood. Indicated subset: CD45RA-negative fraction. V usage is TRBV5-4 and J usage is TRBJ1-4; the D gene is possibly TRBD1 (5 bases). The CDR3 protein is CASSPRVGSEKLFF. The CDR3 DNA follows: TGTGCCAGCAGTCCCAGGGTTGGTAGTGAAAAACTGTTTTTT.